The T cell receptor (beta chain) described here comes from a study of shared clonotypes between healthy human individuals. Overall study findings and caveats: For naive CD4 cells, roughly 5% of clonotypes were shared across a handful of donors.

The authors divided CD4+ cells into CD45RA+ naive and CD45RA-negative memory subsets. The assay was run at deep level. Per the study methods: Owing to the provision of junction-only sequences devoid of quality scores by immunoSEQ, filtering differed. The table came from immunoSEQ multiplex PCR; TCRdb's copy has only in-frame clones and leaves some out. The V and J calls and clone size were taken over from that table, and D and trimming were inferred from the DNA. The table has under 1,900,000 clones, less than 99% seen once. The V gene's germline CDR1 is SGHKS and CDR2 YYEKEE (reference sequence). Trimming at V came to 0 bases and at J to 4 bases, leaving 14 bases not matched to a gene. The CDR3 totals 19 residues. Comment on this clone: Its antigen is still unknown.

V gene TRBV5-5 combines with J gene TRBJ2-5; TRBD2 agrees at 11 bases. The sequenced material came from naive CD4+ T cells sorted from blood. Subset of the sample: CD45RA+ positively selected. This receptor was obtained from a man younger than 45 in good health. This CDR3 is CASSLELAGVWFFRETQYF. CDR3 nucleotides: TGTGCCAGCAGCTTGGAACTAGCGGGAGTCTGGTTTTTTCGAGAGACCCAGTACTTC.